This T cell receptor beta chain was obtained from a study of blood T cells in healthy people across ages. Study-level points and caveats: Changes in expanded clonotypes were possibly confounded, as the CMV status of donors was unknown.

The donors, healthy Caucasians from Russia, were aged roughly 6 to 95. This clonotype was detected only once. The antigen is unknown. The use of a sample-barcoded 5' primer and a J-beta primer mix characterized a second PCR of roughly 6 to 11 cycles. TCRdb redid the calling of the 5' RACE reads with MiXCR, one entry per CDR3 protein. The sample includes around 970,000 distinct CDR3 sequences, 51% of them seen just once. Germline values: CDR1 SGDLS, CDR2 YYNGEE. There are 18 residues in the CDR3. Unmatched junction bases numbered 13, after V lost 1 base and J lost 5 bases. The chain employs TRBV9 and TRBJ2-1; 9 bases are shared with TRBD2. This TCR was sampled from a woman aged 60 to 75 in good health. Sequencing was done on a sample of blood. CDR3 in amino acids: CASSVLFLAGEGNNEQFF. CDR3 DNA sequence: TGTGCCAGCAGCGTACTCTTCTTAGCGGGAGAAGGGAACAATGAGCAGTTCTTC.